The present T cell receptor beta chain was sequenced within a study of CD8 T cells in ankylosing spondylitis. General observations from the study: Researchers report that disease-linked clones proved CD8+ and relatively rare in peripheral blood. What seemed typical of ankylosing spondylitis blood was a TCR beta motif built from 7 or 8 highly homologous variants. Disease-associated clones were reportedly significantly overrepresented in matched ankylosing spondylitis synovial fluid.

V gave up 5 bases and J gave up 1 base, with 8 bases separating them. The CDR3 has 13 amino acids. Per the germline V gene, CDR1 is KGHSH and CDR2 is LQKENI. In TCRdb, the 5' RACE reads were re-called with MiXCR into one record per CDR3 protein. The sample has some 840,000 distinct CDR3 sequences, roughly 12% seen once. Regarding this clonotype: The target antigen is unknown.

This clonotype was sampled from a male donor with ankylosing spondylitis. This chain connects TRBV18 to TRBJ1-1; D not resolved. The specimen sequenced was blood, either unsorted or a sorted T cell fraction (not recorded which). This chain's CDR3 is CASSGSANTEAFF. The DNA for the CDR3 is TGTGCCAGCTCAGGGTCGGCGAACACTGAAGCTTTCTTT.